This record looks at one TCR beta chain sequence and its context. How the authors handled the data: Reference gene primer amplification in the assay estimated nucleated cell counts. TCRdb's table, derived via immunoSEQ multiplex PCR, lists solely in-frame clones and lacks some. Clone size and the V and J calls come from that table; the DNA yielded D and trimming. The sample consists of about 290,000 clones, about 85% of them appearing once. Germline V gives CDR1 SGHRS, CDR2 YFSETQ. This CDR3 is 13 amino acids long. V was clipped by 0 bases and J by 9 bases, with 9 bases between them. This specimen comes from a study of blood T cell repertoires in COVID-19. Study at large: Samples taken during acute and convalescent COVID-19 were collected in the United States, Italy and Spain. Nucleic acid was either cDNA or gDNA, and it came from T cells, B-cell-depleted T cells, or PBMCs.

The sample taken for sequencing was peripheral blood. This clonotype originated in a woman aged 45-59 years with active or convalescent COVID-19. V usage is TRBV5-1 and J usage is TRBJ1-4, with a weak D call TRBD1 (6 bases). The CDR3 loop reads CASSLGTAKKLFF. CDR3 DNA sequence: TGCGCCAGCAGCTTGGGGACAGCCAAAAAACTGTTTTTT. The whole variable domain, remainder taken from reference TRBV5-1 and TRBJ1-4, is KAGVTQTPRYLIKTRGQQVTLSCSPISGHRSVSWYQQTPGQGLQFLFEYFSETQRNKGNFPGRFSGRQFSNSRSEMNVSTLELGDSALYLCASSLGTAKKLFFGSGTQLSVL.